Listed here are 9 T cell receptor beta chains from one sample, sequenced in a study of T cells in narcolepsy. Clones were sequenced by immunoSEQ multiplex PCR, and TCRdb holds only the in-frame ones, with some missing. The sample includes 25,000 to 35,000 clones, about four fifths of them seen just once. Material for sequencing was CD45RA- memory CD4+ T cells from PBMCs. Every receptor here comes from a human donor with narcolepsy.

The sample holds one count of this clone. This sequence joins TRBV5-6 and TRBJ2-5; D may be TRBD1 or TRBD2 (6 bases each). Germline CDR1 reads SGHDT; CDR2 reads YYEEEE. The CDR3 totals 15 residues. The V end lost 0 bases, the J end lost 2 bases, and 11 bases lay between the germline ends. The chain's CDR3 is CASSLGRGHQETQYF. The DNA for the CDR3 is TGTGCCAGCAGCTTGGGGCGGGGACATCAAGAGACCCAGTACTTC.

The chain links TRBV19 to TRBJ1-5; 9 bases map to TRBD1. CDR3 length: 16 residues. The germline V gene encodes CDR1 LNHDA and CDR2 SQIVND (reference sequence). V lost 7 bases, J lost 2 bases, and 9 bases stayed unmatched. The CDR3 protein is CASNRGQGVGNQPQHF. The CDR3 DNA reads TGTGCCAGTAACCGGGGACAGGGAGTGGGCAATCAGCCCCAGCATTTT.

This rearrangement joins TRBV2 to TRBJ2-7, with D perhaps TRBD2 (5 bases). V was pared by 0 bases and J by 0 bases, with 9 bases between. This CDR3 is built from 15 residues. The germline V gene encodes CDR1 SNHLY and CDR2 FYNNEI. CDR3 sequence: CASSEAAGSSYEQYF. The CDR3 coding sequence is TGTGCCAGCAGTGAAGCGGCTGGGAGCTCCTACGAGCAGTACTTC.

The chain employs TRBV7-2 and TRBJ2-7, with 9 nucleotides matching TRBD2. CDR3 size: 16 residues. J lost 5 bases, V lost 0 bases, and 8 bases had no gene match. Germline V lookup: CDR1 SGHTA, CDR2 FQGNSA. CDR3 in amino acids: CASSLAWRGGKNEQYF. The CDR3, as DNA: TGTGCCAGCAGCTTAGCGTGGCGGGGGGGGAAAAACGAGCAGTACTTC.

V gene TRBV4-1 combines with J gene TRBJ2-5; unclear D gene. Germline CDR1 and CDR2: MGHRA and YSYEKL. This CDR3 is 13 amino acids long. V shed 1 base and J shed 1 base, with 4 bases lying between them. The CDR3 sequence: CASSQVLQETQYF. The DNA of the CDR3 is TGCGCCAGCAGCCAAGTCCTCCAAGAGACCCAGTACTTC.

The chain combines TRBV7-9 with TRBJ2-7; a weak D match, TRBD1 (6 bases). The CDR3 totals 12 residues. Germline CDR1 SEHNR, CDR2 FQNEAQ (reference sequence). The V and J ends lost 4 bases and 10 bases respectively, with 14 bases between them. The CDR3, as DNA: TGTGCCAGCAGCTCACAGGGTAATAATCAGTACTTC. Residues: CASSSQGNNQYF.

The chain carries TRBV28 and TRBJ1-5; 7 bases fit TRBD1. V shed 6 bases, J shed 2 bases, and the junction held 13 bases outside the gene matches. Germline assignment: CDR1 MDHEN and CDR2 SYDVKM. The CDR3 length is 17 residues. The CDR3 DNA follows: TGTGCCAGCAGGGGGACAGAGGCTCAATTGGGCAATCAGCCCCAGCATTTT. This encodes CASRGTEAQLGNQPQHF.

The V gene is TRBV27, the J gene TRBJ2-7; D ambiguous. CDR1 and CDR2 (germline): MNHEY, SMNVEV (reference sequence). The CDR3 has 15 amino acids. The germline V and J ends were trimmed by 5 bases and 2 bases, with 16 bases remaining between them. Here the CDR3 reads CASSQVAGSPYEQYF. The CDR3 DNA sequence: TGTGCCAGCAGTCAGGTAGCCGGTTCACCCTACGAGCAGTACTTC.

Comment on this clone: The junction departs from the called germline gene at one end, perhaps through a read error. J is TRBJ2-7 and V is TRBV30, with D possibly being TRBD1 (5 bases). The CDR3 runs to 11 residues. CDR1 is GTSNPN, CDR2 SVGIG, per germline (reference sequence). Written as DNA, the CDR3 is TGTGCCTGGACCTCGGGCGGACAATCGAACTTC. Amino acids: CAWTSGGQSNF.